A selection of T cell receptor beta chains follows, all from one sample in a study of CD8+ T cells in alopecia areata. TCRdb keeps only in-frame clones here, not all; method: immunoSEQ multiplex PCR. The sample consists of more than 200,000 clones, over 60% of them appearing once. This specimen was CD4+ T cells sorted from blood, taken at week 4, from a patient treated with tofacitinib. The source of these receptors is a human donor with alopecia areata. Both conserved end residues are part of each CDR3. A D gene is named only where the DNA matches it firmly. Size tells how often a clone was seen (once, few, many) or the class of an expanded clone, and some rows leave it out.

cdr3_aa cdr3_nt clone_size j_call v_call d_call
CASSQDLGVEEKLFF TGCGCCAGCAGCCAAGATCTAGGAGTGGAGGAAAAACTGTTTTTT NA TRBJ1-4 TRBV4-3 NA
CASSSGENTEAFF TGTGCCAGCTCATCAGGGGAGAACACTGAAGCTTTCTTT once TRBJ1-1 TRBV18 NA
CASSLVGTDTQYF TGCGCCAGCAGCTTGGTTGGCACAGATACGCAGTATTTT NA TRBJ2-3 TRBV5-1 NA
CASSQNPGWTGELFF TGTGCCAGCAGCCAAAATCCGGGATGGACCGGGGAGCTGTTTTTT NA TRBJ2-2 TRBV14 NA
CASSLFGSAGVEQFF TGTGCCAGCAGCTTATTCGGTAGCGCAGGGGTTGAGCAGTTCTTC NA TRBJ2-1 TRBV7-9 NA
CASSDLVVETQYF TGTGCCAGCAGTGATCTAGTGGTAGAGACCCAGTACTTC NA TRBJ2-5 TRBV25-1 NA
CASSVEGNSGANVLTF TGTGCCAGCAGCGTAGAGGGGAACTCTGGGGCCAACGTCCTGACTTTC NA TRBJ2-6 TRBV9 NA
CASRGGLSNQPQHF TGTGCCAGCCGAGGGGGCCTTAGCAATCAGCCCCAGCATTTT NA TRBJ1-5 TRBV2 TRBD1
CASSPGVSYEQYF TGCGCCAGCAGTCCGGGGGTCTCCTACGAGCAGTACTTC NA TRBJ2-7 TRBV5-1 NA
CASSAYQAGPYEQYF TGTGCCAGCAGCGCCTATCAAGCGGGACCCTACGAGCAGTACTTC NA TRBJ2-7 TRBV11-2 TRBD2
CASSLEGQPNTEAFF TGCGCCAGCAGCTTGGAAGGACAGCCGAACACTGAAGCTTTCTTT NA TRBJ1-1 TRBV5-1 NA
CASSLSPPWTGRGETQYF TGTGCCAGCAGCTTATCCCCCCCCTGGACAGGGCGAGGAGAGACCCAGTACTTC NA TRBJ2-5 TRBV7-3 TRBD1
CASSPGTGGDTEAFF TGTGCCTCCTCTCCCGGGACAGGTGGTGACACTGAAGCTTTCTTT NA TRBJ1-1 TRBV10-3 TRBD1
CASSIGRGAGQPQHF TGTGCCAGTAGTATCGGCAGGGGAGCGGGTCAGCCCCAGCATTTT NA TRBJ1-5 TRBV19 NA
CSVEVSQGNYGYTF TGCAGCGTTGAAGTCAGCCAGGGGAACTATGGCTACACCTTC NA TRBJ1-2 TRBV29-1 NA
CASRLSYNSPLHF TGTGCCAGCAGGCTCTCCTATAATTCACCCCTCCACTTT once TRBJ1-6 TRBV27 NA
CASSLGPLMGELFF TGTGCCAGCAGCTTAGGCCCCCTGATGGGGGAGCTGTTTTTT once TRBJ2-2 TRBV7-8 NA
CASLLPGRVNNEQFF TGTGCCAGCTTATTACCAGGCAGGGTGAACAATGAGCAGTTCTTC NA TRBJ2-1 TRBV6-5 NA
CASSPRQRPTDTQYF TGTGCCAGCAGTCCCAGACAAAGACCCACAGATACGCAGTATTTT once TRBJ2-3 TRBV27 NA
CASRPPGILYGYTF TGCGCCAGCAGACCCCCTGGGATTCTCTATGGCTACACCTTC once TRBJ1-2 TRBV4-1 NA
CASSQKMETQYF TGTGCCAGCAGCCAAAAGATGGAGACCCAGTACTTC NA TRBJ2-5 TRBV7-2 NA
CASSQSGRTSGANVLTF TGTGCCAGCAGCCAGTCTGGCCGGACCTCTGGGGCCAACGTCCTGACTTTC few TRBJ2-6 TRBV4-2 NA
CASSPADTQYF TGTGCCAGCAGCCCAGCAGATACGCAGTATTTT many TRBJ2-3 TRBV7-9 NA
CASSPGQRNEKLFF TGTGCCAGCAGCCCGGGACAGCGGAATGAAAAACTGTTTTTT few TRBJ1-4 TRBV7-2 TRBD1
CASRLGQGNSRGYTF TGTGCCAGCAGGCTCGGACAGGGGAACTCTCGGGGCTACACCTTC few TRBJ1-2 TRBV6-5 TRBD1
CASSLGDRRNSPLHF TGTGCCAGCAGTTTGGGGGACAGACGTAATTCACCCCTCCACTTT NA TRBJ1-6 TRBV6-5 TRBD1
CASSRGGPDSPLHF TGTGCCAGCAGCCGGGGGGGGCCCGATTCACCCCTCCACTTT once TRBJ1-6 TRBV5-4 NA
CASSSGQGDQPQHF TGTGCCAGCAGCTCGGGACAGGGGGATCAGCCCCAGCATTTT NA TRBJ1-5 TRBV7-9 TRBD1
CSVGGGSYGYTF TGCAGCGTTGGCGGGGGGTCCTACGGCTACACCTTC NA TRBJ1-2 TRBV29-1 NA
CASRDRENIQYF TGTGCCAGTAGGGACCGAGAAAACATTCAGTACTTC NA TRBJ2-4 TRBV19 NA
CAIRWDNRYEQYF TGTGCCATCAGGTGGGACAACCGCTACGAGCAGTACTTC NA TRBJ2-7 TRBV10-3 NA
CASSQERGLGEAFF TGTGCCAGCAGCCAAGAGAGGGGGCTTGGTGAAGCTTTCTTT NA TRBJ1-1 TRBV4-2 TRBD1
CAWSSGTANYGYTF TGTGCCTGGAGCTCCGGGACAGCTAACTATGGCTACACCTTC NA TRBJ1-2 TRBV30 TRBD1
CAWSVGRAYYGYTF TGTGCCTGGAGTGTGGGGAGGGCCTACTATGGCTACACCTTC NA TRBJ1-2 TRBV30 NA
CAWSSRYPDTQYF TGTGCCTGGAGTTCCCGATACCCAGATACGCAGTATTTT NA TRBJ2-3 TRBV30 NA
CASPTSGETDTQYF TGTGCCTCCCCGACTAGCGGGGAAACAGATACGCAGTATTTT NA TRBJ2-3 TRBV30 TRBD2
CASSLGARNEKLFF TGTGCCAGCAGCTTAGGGGCACGAAATGAAAAACTGTTTTTT few TRBJ1-4 TRBV7-9 NA
CASSPRGDEQYF TGTGCCAGCTCACCAAGGGGGGACGAGCAGTACTTC NA TRBJ2-7 TRBV18 NA
CASSQNQRSPLHF TGTGCCAGCAGCCAGAACCAGCGTTCACCCCTCCACTTT few TRBJ1-6 TRBV25-1 NA
CASSWQGGERSPLHF TGTGCCAGCAGCTGGCAGGGAGGTGAGCGGTCACCCCTCCACTTT few TRBJ1-6 TRBV7-2 NA
CAWNIQGARGNQPQHF TGTGCCTGGAACATACAGGGGGCAAGGGGAAATCAGCCCCAGCATTTT NA TRBJ1-5 TRBV30 TRBD1
CAFHSIGINSPLHF TGTGCCTTCCATTCAATCGGGATTAATTCACCCCTCCACTTT few TRBJ1-6 TRBV30 NA
CASSFTGGNNYGYTF TGCGCCAGCAGTTTTACAGGGGGCAACAACTATGGCTACACCTTC once TRBJ1-2 TRBV4-1 TRBD1
CASSQGGAEAFF TGTGCCAGCAGCCAAGGGGGGGCTGAAGCTTTCTTT NA TRBJ1-1 TRBV14 NA
CASRSGRMNTEAFF TGTGCCAGCAGGTCCGGACGGATGAACACTGAAGCTTTCTTT NA TRBJ1-1 TRBV2 NA
CAWSVSRGVYNEQFF TGTGCCTGGAGTGTATCGCGGGGGGTGTACAATGAGCAGTTCTTC few TRBJ2-1 TRBV30 TRBD2
CAWTPGVNTEAFF TGTGCCTGGACCCCCGGGGTCAACACTGAAGCTTTCTTT NA TRBJ1-1 TRBV30 NA
CSVEREGMYGWETQYF TGCAGCGTGGAGAGGGAAGGGATGTATGGATGGGAGACCCAGTACTTC few TRBJ2-5 TRBV29-1 NA
CAWRIPGGYEQFF TGTGCCTGGAGGATTCCGGGGGGTTATGAGCAGTTCTTC few TRBJ2-1 TRBV30 TRBD2
CASRTGTSGGNEQFF TGTGCCAGCAGAACCGGGACTAGCGGGGGGAATGAGCAGTTCTTC NA TRBJ2-1 TRBV6-1 TRBD2